The present T cell receptor beta chain was sequenced within a study of cytomegalovirus exposure and HLA in healthy donors. General study results and limits: More than 150 TCR beta chains were listed as cytomegalovirus-associated. After further analysis at a later stage, 17,000 or so TCR beta sequences were associated with HLA alleles at 0.05 false discovery rate.

Donors likely had unrecorded immune exposures despite being nominally healthy when sampled. This clone was detected a few times. The antigen is undetermined. The PCR was carried out with 60 Vbeta primers and 13 Jbeta primers. As originally analysed: In a later analysis, of roughly 73 million unique beta chains, roughly 9.9 million appeared in at least two donors. The method was immunoSEQ multiplex PCR; TCRdb's version includes in-frame clones alone and lacks a portion of them. The V and J calls and clone size come from that table; D and trimming were worked out from the DNA. The sample has fewer than 130,000 clones, about 70% seen once. Looked up from germline, CDR1 is MGHRA and CDR2 is YSYEKL. The CDR3 is 17 residues long. V shed 1 base, J shed 5 bases, and the junction held 12 bases outside the gene matches.

The source is a man between 45 and 60 years old in good health and CMV-seropositive. Sequenced input: PBMCs. V gene TRBV4-1 combines with J gene TRBJ1-1, with TRBD1 matching 8 bases. The CDR3 DNA is TGCGCCAGCAGCCAAGGAATATTAGACAGGGGTTTTACTGAAGCTTTCTTT. It specifies CASSQGILDRGFTEAFF.